What follows are 4 T cell receptor beta chains derived from one specimen sequenced in a study of blood T cell repertoires in COVID-19. Profiling relied on immunoSEQ multiplex PCR, and the TCRdb table lists in-frame clones only, not all of them. The sample shows roughly 350,000 clones, 85% of them seen only once. The sequencing sample was made of peripheral blood. The receptors originated from a woman aged 18-35 years with acute or convalescent COVID-19.

This sequence joins TRBV6-1 and TRBJ2-7, with 8 nucleotides matching TRBD1. Germline V gives CDR1 MNHNS, CDR2 SASEGT. The CDR3 contains 15 residues. With V trimmed by 0 bases and J by 1 base, 2 bases remained unmatched. The CDR3 here is CASSEAHRGSYEQYF. CDR3 bases: TGTGCCAGCAGTGAAGCGCACAGGGGGTCCTACGAGCAGTACTTC.

The chain uses TRBV6-5 and TRBJ1-6; TRBD1 is a possible D gene (6 bases). Trimming shortened V by 6 bases and J by 12 bases, and 21 bases separated the two germline ends. Germline V CDR1 and CDR2: MNHEY, SVGAGI. CDR3 size: 15 residues. The CDR3 DNA sequence: TGTGCCAGCAGAAGTAGACAGGAAGGTACTCTACCCCTCCACTTT. It is translated as CASRSRQEGTLPLHF.

The table lists this clone with a few counts. The chain links TRBV5-4 to TRBJ2-1; D perhaps matches TRBD1 (7 bases). Trimming left V 4 bases short and J 7 bases short, with 12 bases between. The CDR3 consists of 13 residues. Germline V gene data show CDR1 as SGHNT and CDR2 as YYREEE (reference sequence). This CDR3 reads CASSPQGGNEQFF. Here the CDR3 DNA reads TGTGCCAGCAGCCCCCAGGGGGGAAATGAGCAGTTCTTC.

This clone was recorded many times. This rearrangement joins TRBV19 to TRBJ2-2; 10 bases align to TRBD1. The V gene end was trimmed by 2 bases and the J gene end by 5 bases; junction bases not matched to a gene: 20. The CDR3 has 21 amino acids. Per germline, CDR1 LNHDA and CDR2 SQIVND (reference sequence). This CDR3 reads CASSIIVLGQGYGRGTGELFF. CDR3 bases: TGTGCCAGTAGTATAATTGTGTTGGGACAGGGGTACGGTCGAGGAACCGGGGAGCTGTTTTTT.